This TCR beta chain was identified in a study of spatial heterogeneity in lung cancer. Study-wide context: Sequences of the beta chain were consistently detected in greater numbers than alpha-chain sequences. Regarding the study as a whole: Expanded intratumoral alpha and beta TCR counts tracked tumor mutation counts.

Time point given: sample taken at primary tumor resection. Unsorted whole RNA samples from tumor, nontumor lung or frozen PBMC were sequenced. On this clonotype itself: Its specificity is unknown.

Trimming removed 7 bases at V and 5 bases at J, with 12 bases between. The CDR3 extends over 13 amino acids. Per germline, CDR1 MNHNS and CDR2 SASEGT. A unique molecular identifier was attached to every TCR cDNA molecule. TCRdb called the 5' RACE reads again in MiXCR, with one record for every CDR3 protein. This sample yields over 25,000 distinct CDR3 sequences, of which 7.1% are seen a single time; approximately 25% belongs to the top ten. This TCR was recovered from a male donor with early-stage non-small cell lung cancer. Sequenced here: lung tumor tissue, sampled at surgery. V usage is TRBV6-1 and J usage is TRBJ2-1; TRBD2 might be the D (6 bases). The CDR3 coding sequence is TGTGCCAGCACAGGGACTTTCCACAATGAGCAGTTCTTC. It translates to CASTGTFHNEQFF.